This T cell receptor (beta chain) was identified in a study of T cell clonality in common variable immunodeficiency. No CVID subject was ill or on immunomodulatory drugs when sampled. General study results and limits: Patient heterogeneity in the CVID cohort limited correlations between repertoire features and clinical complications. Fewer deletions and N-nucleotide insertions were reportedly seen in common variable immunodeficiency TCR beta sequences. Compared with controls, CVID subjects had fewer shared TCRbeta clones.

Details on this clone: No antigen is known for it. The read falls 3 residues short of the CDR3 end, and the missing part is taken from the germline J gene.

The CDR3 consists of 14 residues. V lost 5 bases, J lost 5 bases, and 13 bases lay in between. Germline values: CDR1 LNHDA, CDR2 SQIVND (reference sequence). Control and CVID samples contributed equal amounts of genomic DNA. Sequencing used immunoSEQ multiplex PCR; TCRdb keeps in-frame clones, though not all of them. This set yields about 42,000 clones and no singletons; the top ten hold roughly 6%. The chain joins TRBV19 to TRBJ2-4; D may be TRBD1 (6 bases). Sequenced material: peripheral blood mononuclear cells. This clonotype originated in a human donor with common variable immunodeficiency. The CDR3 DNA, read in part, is TGTGCCAGTAGTGTCAGGGGTTTGGAAAACATT. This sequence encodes CASSVRGLENI. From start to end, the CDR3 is CASSVRGLENIQYF.